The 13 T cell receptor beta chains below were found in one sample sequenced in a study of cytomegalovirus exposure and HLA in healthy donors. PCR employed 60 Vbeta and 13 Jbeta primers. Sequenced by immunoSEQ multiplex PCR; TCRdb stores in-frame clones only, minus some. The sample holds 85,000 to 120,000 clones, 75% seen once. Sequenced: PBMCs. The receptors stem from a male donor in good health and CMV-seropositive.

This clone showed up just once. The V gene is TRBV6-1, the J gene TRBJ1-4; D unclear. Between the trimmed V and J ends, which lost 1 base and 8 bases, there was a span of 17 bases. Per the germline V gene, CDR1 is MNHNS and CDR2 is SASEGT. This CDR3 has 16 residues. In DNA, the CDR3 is TGTGCCAGCAGTGAAGGTCTTTCGGGTGCCGCAGAAAAACTGTTTTTT. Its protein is CASSEGLSGAAEKLFF.

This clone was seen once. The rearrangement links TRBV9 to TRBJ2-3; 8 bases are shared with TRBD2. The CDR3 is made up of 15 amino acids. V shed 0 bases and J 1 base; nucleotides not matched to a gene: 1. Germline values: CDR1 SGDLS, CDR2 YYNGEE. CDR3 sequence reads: CASSVATSGTDTQYF. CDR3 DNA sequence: TGTGCCAGCAGCGTAGCGACTAGCGGCACAGATACGCAGTATTTT.

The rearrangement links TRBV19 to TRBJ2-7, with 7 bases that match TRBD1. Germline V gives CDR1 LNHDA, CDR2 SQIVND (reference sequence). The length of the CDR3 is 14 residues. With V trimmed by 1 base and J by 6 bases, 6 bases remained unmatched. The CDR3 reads CASSIVGRGSEQYF. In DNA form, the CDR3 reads TGTGCCAGTAGTATAGTAGGCAGGGGGAGCGAGCAGTACTTC.

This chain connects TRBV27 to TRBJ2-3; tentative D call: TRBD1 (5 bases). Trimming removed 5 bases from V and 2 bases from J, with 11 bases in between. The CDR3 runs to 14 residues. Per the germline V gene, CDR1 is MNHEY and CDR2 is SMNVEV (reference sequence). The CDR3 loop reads CASSRQFFTDTQYF. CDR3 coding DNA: TGTGCCAGCAGTCGACAGTTTTTCACAGATACGCAGTATTTT.

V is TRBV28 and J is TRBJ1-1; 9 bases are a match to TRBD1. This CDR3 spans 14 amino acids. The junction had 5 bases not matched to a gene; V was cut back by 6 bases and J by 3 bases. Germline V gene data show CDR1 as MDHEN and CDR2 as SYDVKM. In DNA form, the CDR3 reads TGTGCCAGCAGCAACAGGGGGCTCGACACTGAAGCTTTCTTT. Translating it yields CASSNRGLDTEAFF.

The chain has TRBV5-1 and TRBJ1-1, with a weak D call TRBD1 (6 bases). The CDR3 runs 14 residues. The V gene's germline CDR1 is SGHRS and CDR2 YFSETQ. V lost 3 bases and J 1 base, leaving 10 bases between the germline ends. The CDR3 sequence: CASSSDSTNTEAFF. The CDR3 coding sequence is TGCGCCAGCAGCTCGGACAGCACGAACACTGAAGCTTTCTTT.

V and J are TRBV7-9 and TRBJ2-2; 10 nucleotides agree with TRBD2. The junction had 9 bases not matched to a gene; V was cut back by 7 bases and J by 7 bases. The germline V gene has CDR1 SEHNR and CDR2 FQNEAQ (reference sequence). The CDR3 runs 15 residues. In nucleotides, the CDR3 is TGTGCCAGCATCGTAGCGGGGGGATACGACGGGGAGCTGTTTTTT. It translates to CASIVAGGYDGELFF.

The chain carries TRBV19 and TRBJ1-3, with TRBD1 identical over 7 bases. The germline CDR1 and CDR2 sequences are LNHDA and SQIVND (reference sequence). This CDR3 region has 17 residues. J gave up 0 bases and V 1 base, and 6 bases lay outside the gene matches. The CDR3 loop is CASSIAGTVLSGNTIYF. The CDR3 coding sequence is TGTGCCAGTAGTATAGCCGGGACAGTCCTCTCTGGAAACACCATATATTTT.

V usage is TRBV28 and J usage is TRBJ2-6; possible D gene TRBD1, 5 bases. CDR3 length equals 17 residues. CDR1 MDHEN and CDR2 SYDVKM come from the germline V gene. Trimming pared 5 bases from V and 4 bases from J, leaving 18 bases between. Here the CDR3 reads CASSHFQGARGANVLTF. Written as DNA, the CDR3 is TGTGCCAGCAGTCACTTTCAAGGGGCGCGAGGGGCCAACGTCCTGACTTTC. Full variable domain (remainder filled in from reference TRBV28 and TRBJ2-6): DVKVTQSSRYLVKRTGEKVFLECVQDMDHENMFWYRQDPGLGLRLIYFSYDVKMKEKGDIPEGYSVSREKKERFSLILESASTNQTSMYLCASSHFQGARGANVLTFGAGSRLTVL.

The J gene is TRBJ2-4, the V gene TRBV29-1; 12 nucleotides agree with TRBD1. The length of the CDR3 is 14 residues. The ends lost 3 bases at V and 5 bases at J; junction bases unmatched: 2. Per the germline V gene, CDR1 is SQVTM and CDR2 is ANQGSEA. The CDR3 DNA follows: TGCAGCGTTGAGGGACAGGGGGCTGAAAACATTCAGTACTTC. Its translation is CSVEGQGAENIQYF.

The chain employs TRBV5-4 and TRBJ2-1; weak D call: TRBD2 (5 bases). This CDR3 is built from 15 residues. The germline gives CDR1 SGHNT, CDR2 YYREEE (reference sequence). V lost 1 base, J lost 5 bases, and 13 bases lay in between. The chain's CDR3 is CASSLPGRENNEQFF. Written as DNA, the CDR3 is TGTGCCAGCAGCTTGCCAGGTAGGGAGAACAATGAGCAGTTCTTC.

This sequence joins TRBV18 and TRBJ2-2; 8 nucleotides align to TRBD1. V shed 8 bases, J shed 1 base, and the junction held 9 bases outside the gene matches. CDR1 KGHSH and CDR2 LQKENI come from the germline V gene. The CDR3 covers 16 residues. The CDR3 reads CASPDRQGLNTGELFF. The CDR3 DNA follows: TGTGCCAGCCCGGACCGACAGGGGCTGAACACCGGGGAGCTGTTTTTT.

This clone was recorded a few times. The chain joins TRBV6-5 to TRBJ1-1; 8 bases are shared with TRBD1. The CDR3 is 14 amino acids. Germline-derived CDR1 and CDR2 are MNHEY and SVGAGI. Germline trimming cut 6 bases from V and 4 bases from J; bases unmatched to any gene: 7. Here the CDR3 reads CASSRTGSATEAFF. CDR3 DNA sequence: TGTGCCAGCAGCCGGACAGGGTCGGCCACTGAAGCTTTCTTT.